This TCR beta chain was profiled in a study of shared clonotypes between healthy human individuals. The study, taken as a whole, reports: The sole specimen, blood, was sampled, and tissue repertoires likely differ.

CDR3 size: 18 residues. With 2 bases removed from V and 1 base from J, the gap between germline ends came to 20 bases. CDR1 MGHRA and CDR2 YSYEKL come from the germline V gene. Comment on this clone: Its antigen is undetermined.

Genomic DNA per cell subset filled all wells of several immunoSEQ plates. Some clones are missing from TCRdb's copy, which holds only in-frame ones; the method was immunoSEQ multiplex PCR. The sample includes about 490,000 clones, 81% of them seen just once. The specimen was PBMCs. This chain uses TRBV4-1 with TRBJ1-1; D uncertain. This clonotype originated in a woman aged 40 to 55 in good health. Some clones in this sample may be carry-over from other donors' samples. Here the CDR3 reads CASSQPLGPKYPNTEAFF. In nucleotides, the CDR3 is TGCGCCAGCAGCCAACCCCTCGGACCGAAGTATCCGAACACTGAAGCTTTCTTT.